These 19 T cell receptor beta chains were all obtained from the same sample, sequenced in a study of T-cell reconstitution after alpha-beta-depleted transplantation in children. Study results and caveats: A year had passed since transplant, and T-cell counts and diversity by then came mostly from newly produced T cells.

For these TCRs, the target antigens are not known. The TCRbeta library was prepared with unique molecular identifiers. TCRdb processed the PCR reads anew with MiXCR; each CDR3 protein has one entry. The sample comprises 250,000 to 300,000 distinct CDR3 sequences, over 7.5% of which are singletons, and approximately 9.1% rests with the top ten. The sequencing used peripheral blood, collected 360 days after TCRalphabeta/CD19-depleted stem cell transplant. All receptors derive from a female patient aged 2-9 years who had a stem cell transplant for Fanconi anemia, so the T cells may come from the graft donor.

This clonotype was seen ten or more times. The J gene is TRBJ2-7, the V gene TRBV11-2; D is perhaps TRBD1 (5 bases). Per germline, CDR1 SGHAT and CDR2 FQNNGV. CDR3 length equals 15 residues. Trimming pared 1 base from V and 0 bases from J, leaving 10 bases between. In DNA, the CDR3 is TGTGCCAGCAGCTTAGGACAGAGTAGCTCCTACGAGCAGTACTTC. The encoded protein is CASSLGQSSSYEQYF.

This clonotype was observed at least ten times. A read error may produce the germline difference seen at one junction end. The chain couples TRBV28 to TRBJ1-1; 9 positions match TRBD1. CDR1 is MDHEN, CDR2 SYDVKM, per germline. This CDR3 comprises 15 residues. CDR3 sequence: CASCRRTGVDSEVFF. DNA for the CDR3: TGTGCCAGCTGTCGCAGGACAGGGGTGGACAGTGAAGTTTTCTTT.

This clonotype was counted only a few times. The rearrangement uses TRBV21-1 and TRBJ2-7. TRBV21-1 constitutes a pseudogene. This CDR3 has 12 amino acids. The chain's CDR3 is CASSNGSYEQYF. The CDR3 region has the DNA TGTGCCAGCAGCAACGGGTCCTACGAGCAGTACTTC.

The rearrangement joins TRBV7-2 to TRBJ2-7, with 7 bases that match TRBD2. This CDR3 is 12 amino acids long. CDR1 and CDR2 (germline): SGHTA, FQGNSA. This CDR3 is CASTSLAYEQYF. The CDR3 region has the DNA TGTGCTTCGACTAGCTTGGCCTACGAGCAGTACTTC.

This clonotype occurred many times. The chain is built from TRBV6-2 or TRBV6-3 and TRBJ2-5; the D is unclear. The CDR3 extends over 15 amino acids. V gave up 4 bases and J gave up 5 bases, with 17 bases separating them. The germline CDR1 and CDR2 sequences are MNHEY and SVGEGT. The CDR3 DNA follows: TGTGCCAGCAGTTCGTCGGACGGACGCTGGGAGACCCAGTACTTC. Protein sequence: CASSSSDGRWETQYF.

At least ten counts were recorded for this clonotype. The chain is built from TRBV12-3 or TRBV12-4 and TRBJ1-1; 8 bases match TRBD1. This CDR3 contains 14 residues. Germline trimming cut 6 bases from V and 10 bases from J; bases unmatched to any gene: 13. The CDR3 region is CASSPGTGPLGAFF. The DNA of the CDR3 is TGTGCCAGCAGCCCCGGGACAGGTCCCTTGGGAGCTTTCTTT.

This clonotype was observed at least ten times. This sequence joins TRBV4-3 and TRBJ1-1; tentative D call: TRBD1 (5 bases). Trimming cost V 0 bases and J 0 bases, with 20 bases left between them. CDR1 and CDR2 (germline): LGHNA, YSLEER. This CDR3 has 19 residues. CDR3 sequence reads: CASSQEWGQGEGMNTEAFF. The CDR3 nucleotides read TGCGCCAGCAGCCAAGAATGGGGTCAAGGGGAGGGCATGAACACTGAAGCTTTCTTT.

This clonotype has only a few counts. Written as DNA, the CDR3 is TGTGCCAGCTCCGCAGGGGAGGGATGGACTGAAGCTTTCTTT. Protein sequence: CASSAGEGWTEAFF. V usage is TRBV18 and J usage is TRBJ1-1; the D gene is possibly TRBD1 (6 bases). This CDR3 has 14 residues. V lost 6 bases and J 5 bases, leaving 16 bases between the germline ends. Germline lookup yields CDR1 KGHSH and CDR2 LQKENI.

This clonotype was seen repeatedly, ten times or more. The rearrangement uses TRBV28 and TRBJ2-3; maybe TRBD1 (5 bases). Trimming removed 5 bases at V and 0 bases at J, with 9 bases between. The CDR3 covers 14 residues. Germline CDR1 is MDHEN and CDR2 is SYDVKM. This chain's CDR3 is CASSRRTSTDTQYF. CDR3 nucleotide sequence: TGTGCCAGCAGTCGTAGGACAAGCACAGATACGCAGTATTTT.

This clonotype came up a few times. The chain has TRBV12-3 or TRBV12-4 and TRBJ1-6, with 8 positions matching TRBD1. J lost 11 bases, V lost 2 bases, and 5 bases had no gene match. The CDR3 sequence is 14 residues long. CDR3 residues: CASSLTGGNPPLHF. The CDR3 DNA follows: TGTGCCAGCAGTTTAACAGGGGGAAATCCACCCCTCCACTTT.

This clonotype occurred a few times. The chain combines TRBV14 with TRBJ2-5; D might be TRBD1 (5 bases). CDR3 size: 14 residues. Trimming removed 3 bases at V and 0 bases at J, with 8 bases between. Germline values: CDR1 SGHDN, CDR2 FVKESK. In DNA, the CDR3 is TGTGCCAGCAGCCACGACAGCTACCAAGAGACCCAGTACTTC. This codes for CASSHDSYQETQYF.

The V and J genes are TRBV28 and TRBJ1-2; TRBD1 is a possible D gene (5 bases). Germline V gives CDR1 MDHEN, CDR2 SYDVKM. The V end was cut by 5 bases, the J end by 7 bases, with 29 bases between. There are 18 residues in the CDR3. CDR3 sequence (DNA): TGTGCCAGCAGTGCGTTACCCCGAACTGACAGAATGCGGAGTGGCTACACCTTC. Encoded protein: CASSALPRTDRMRSGYTF.

The table lists this clonotype with a few counts. The V gene is TRBV12-3 or TRBV12-4, the J gene TRBJ2-1; TRBD2 aligns across 12 bases. Trimming cost V 6 bases and J 3 bases; bases outside gene matches: 6. The CDR3 is 16 residues long. CDR3 in amino acids: CASRSGLAGNYNEQFF. CDR3 coding DNA: TGTGCCAGCAGGTCCGGACTAGCGGGGAACTACAATGAGCAGTTCTTC.

The rearrangement links TRBV20-1 to TRBJ2-7; D is unresolved. CDR1 is DFQATT, CDR2 SNEGSKA, per germline (reference sequence). The CDR3 is 11 residues long. V was clipped by 6 bases and J by 3 bases, with 9 bases between them. CDR3 DNA: TGCAGTGCCACCAGCATCTACGAGCAGTACTTC. Its translation: CSATSIYEQYF.

This clonotype was counted a few times. The chain recombines TRBV14 with TRBJ2-5; TRBD1 agrees at 8 bases. The V segment lost 0 bases and the J segment 5 bases; nucleotides outside the gene matches: 11. The CDR3 has 17 amino acids. CDR1 and CDR2 from the germline V gene are SGHDN and FVKESK. The CDR3 nucleotides are TGTGCCAGCAGCCAAGATTTATCAGCAGGGGGCAGTGAGACCCAGTACTTC. The encoded protein is CASSQDLSAGGSETQYF.

In this sample, this clonotype turned up many times. The chain carries TRBV10-3 and TRBJ2-3; D is unresolved. Germline V CDR1 and CDR2: ENHRY, SYGVKD. The ends were cut back, 5 bases at V and 0 bases at J, with 12 bases in the middle. CDR3 length: 15 amino acids. In DNA, the CDR3 is TGTGCCATCAGTTCATCAAGCTCTAGCACAGATACGCAGTATTTT. Residues: CAISSSSSSTDTQYF.

The sample holds many counts of this clonotype. CDR3 coding DNA: TGCAGCGTTGATTTGGTTGTGACACCGTACCAAGAGACCCAGTACTTC. Amino acid sequence: CSVDLVVTPYQETQYF. The chain links TRBV29-1 to TRBJ2-5, with D hard to call. V lost 3 bases, J lost 0 bases, and 17 bases lay in between. From germline, CDR1 is SQVTM and CDR2 ANQGSEA. The CDR3 runs 16 residues. Combining the CDR3 with reference TRBV29-1 and TRBJ2-5 gives the whole variable domain SAVISQKPSRDICQRGTSLTIQCQVDSQVTMMFWYRQQPGQSLTLIATANQGSEATYESGFVIDKFPISRPNLTFSTLTVSNMSPEDSSIYLCSVDLVVTPYQETQYFGPGTRLLVL.

This clonotype was counted many times. The chain has TRBV24-1 and TRBJ2-1; D is tentatively TRBD1 or TRBD2 (5 bases each). This CDR3 has 13 amino acids. CDR1 is KGHDR, CDR2 SFDVKD, per germline. Trimming removed 2 bases from V and 9 bases from J, with 10 bases in between. The CDR3 is CATSDSGAREQFF. The CDR3 nucleotides read TGTGCCACCAGTGATTCCGGGGCGCGTGAGCAGTTCTTC.

This clonotype was counted ten times or more. The rearrangement uses TRBV20-1 and TRBJ2-5; TRBD2 is a possible D gene (5 bases). The V end lost 2 bases, the J end lost 3 bases, and 16 bases lay between the germline ends. The germline CDR1 and CDR2 sequences are DFQATT and SNEGSKA (reference sequence). This CDR3 contains 15 residues. CDR3 region: CSARTSIPLKETQYF. In DNA form, the CDR3 reads TGCAGTGCTAGAACTAGTATCCCTTTGAAAGAGACCCAGTACTTC.